Listed here are 19 T cell receptor beta chains from one sample, sequenced in a study of OX40 agonist ivuxolimab in advanced cancers. This table comes from immunoSEQ multiplex PCR, and its TCRdb copy is limited to in-frame clones, with some not included. The profile covers about 72,000 clones, with around 91% appearing a single time and roughly 0.94% taken by the ten largest. The specimen was CD4+ or CD8+ T cells sorted from blood, collected in a trial of the OX40 agonist ivuxolimab. The receptors originated from an adult with an advanced solid tumor such as melanoma, head and neck, liver or kidney cancer.

In this sample, this clone turned up a few times. CDR3 nucleotide sequence: TGTGCCAGCAGGGACACTTCTGACTATGGCTACACCTTC. Residues: CASRDTSDYGYTF. J is TRBJ1-2 and V is TRBV2; D possibly corresponds to TRBD1 (5 bases). With 6 bases removed from V and 3 bases from J, the gap between germline ends came to 11 bases. The germline V gene encodes CDR1 SNHLY and CDR2 FYNNEI. The CDR3 spans 13 residues. Looking up the rest from reference TRBV2 and TRBJ1-2 gives the full variable domain: EPEVTQTPSHQVTQMGQEVILRCVPISNHLYFYWYRQILGQKVEFLVSFYNNEISEKSEIFDDQFSVERPDGSNFTLKIRSTKLEDSAMYFCASRDTSDYGYTFGSGTRLTVV.

The V call is TRBV5-4, the J call TRBJ1-3; perhaps TRBD1 as D (5 bases). Germline loops: CDR1 SGHNT, CDR2 YYREEE (reference sequence). Trimming took off 6 bases at V and 4 bases at J, with 20 bases between the two ends. This CDR3 is built from 16 residues. The CDR3 protein is CASTPNGGASGNTIYF. CDR3 DNA sequence: TGTGCCAGCACCCCCAATGGTGGGGCGAGCGGAAACACCATATATTTT.

The V and J genes are TRBV6-1 and TRBJ1-1, with D uncertain. The CDR3 spans 13 residues. Germline values: CDR1 MNHNS, CDR2 SASEGT. The V gene lost 2 bases and the J gene lost 0 bases, with 4 bases spanning the gap. CDR3 amino acids: CASSELMNTEAFF. CDR3 DNA sequence: TGTGCCAGCAGTGAACTCATGAACACTGAAGCTTTCTTT.

The chain uses TRBV6-6 and TRBJ2-5; D gene ambiguous. The CDR3 is made up of 12 amino acids. CDR1 is MNHNY, CDR2 SVGAGI, per germline (reference sequence). Trimming cost V 2 bases and J 5 bases, with 6 bases left between them. CDR3 residues: CASSYNGETQYF. CDR3 sequence (DNA): TGTGCCAGCAGTTACAATGGTGAGACCCAGTACTTC.

The rearrangement uses TRBV28 and TRBJ2-3; maybe TRBD1 (6 bases). Germline loops: CDR1 MDHEN, CDR2 SYDVKM. The V gene lost 8 bases and the J gene lost 8 bases, with 11 bases spanning the gap. This CDR3 region has 11 residues. The CDR3 here is CASYRDGTQYF. The CDR3 DNA reads as TGTGCCAGCTACAGGGACGGTACGCAGTATTTT.

The rearrangement joins TRBV10-3 to TRBJ1-1, with 7 nucleotides matching TRBD1. The germline V gene encodes CDR1 ENHRY and CDR2 SYGVKD. The CDR3 spans 15 residues. J gave up 2 bases and V 4 bases, and 7 bases lay outside the gene matches. Written as DNA, the CDR3 is TGTGCCATCAGTGTTGAGGGACAGAGTAACACTGAAGCTTTCTTT. It translates to CAISVEGQSNTEAFF.

V gene TRBV6-6 combines with J gene TRBJ1-5, with D unresolved. The CDR3 runs to 13 residues. Per germline, CDR1 MNHNY and CDR2 SVGAGI (reference sequence). V was trimmed by 0 bases and J by 10 bases, leaving 10 bases between them. The CDR3 coding sequence is TGTGCCAGCAGTTACTCGGCAGGCGAACCCCAGCATTTT. Amino acids: CASSYSAGEPQHF.

The chain carries TRBV9 and TRBJ2-7, with TRBD2 as a possible D gene (6 bases). The ends were cut back, 4 bases at V and 1 base at J, with 15 bases in the middle. The CDR3 runs to 15 residues. The germline V gene encodes CDR1 SGDLS and CDR2 YYNGEE. As DNA, the CDR3 is TGTGCCAGCAGCCCAAGGCCCGCGGGATCCTACGAGCAGTACTTC. It translates to CASSPRPAGSYEQYF.

J is TRBJ1-2 and V is TRBV11-1; TRBD1 matches 8 bases. Germline V gene lookup returns CDR1 SGHAT and CDR2 FQDESV (reference sequence). The V and J ends lost 2 bases and 7 bases, in that order; junction bases with no gene match: 9. The CDR3 is 15 amino acids. As DNA, the CDR3 is TGTGCCAGCAGCTTATCCCAGGGGGCCGAGGCTGGCTACACCTTC. It translates to CASSLSQGAEAGYTF.

V and J are TRBV4-2 and TRBJ1-5; TRBD1 might be the D (5 bases). Deletions cut 4 bases from V and 0 bases from J, with 10 bases between. CDR1 and CDR2 from the germline V gene are LGHNA and YNFKEQ. The CDR3 covers 15 residues. CDR3 residues: CASSLAGGSNQPQHF. DNA for the CDR3: TGTGCCAGCAGCCTGGCTGGGGGTAGCAATCAGCCCCAGCATTTT.

A note on this clone: Germline is not matched at one junction end, which may reflect a read error. Here the CDR3 DNA reads TGTGCCAGTAAAGATTCCGGGACAGGGGGTCGCCCTAACTTT. Protein sequence: CASKDSGTGGRPNF. The gene calls are TRBV19 and TRBJ1-1; 11 nucleotides agree with TRBD1. The CDR3 is made up of 14 amino acids. From germline, CDR1 is LNHDA and CDR2 SQIVND (reference sequence).

V usage is TRBV7-8 and J usage is TRBJ2-2; D gene unclear. Germline loops: CDR1 SGHVS, CDR2 FQNEAQ. The CDR3 loop spans 14 amino acids. Trimming took off 3 bases at V and 6 bases at J, with 11 bases between the two ends. For the CDR3, the DNA is TGTGCCAGCAGCTTTCGAAGGGTGGCCGGGGAGCTGTTTTTT. Protein sequence: CASSFRRVAGELFF. The full variable domain, with the rest looked up from reference TRBV7-8 and TRBJ2-2, is GAGVSQSPRYKVAKRGQDVALRCDPISGHVSLFWYQQALGQGPEFLTYFQNEAQLDKSGLPSDRFFAERPEGSVSTLKIQRTQQEDSAVYLCASSFRRVAGELFFGEGSRLTVL.

The V and J genes are TRBV2 and TRBJ1-3; D may be TRBD1 (5 bases). Germline values: CDR1 SNHLY, CDR2 FYNNEI. The length of the CDR3 is 15 residues. Trimming removed 4 bases at V and 8 bases at J, with 18 bases between. This CDR3 is CASSAGQGLGYTIYF. The CDR3 bases are TGTGCCAGCAGTGCCGGCCAGGGTTTGGGATACACCATATATTTT.

This clone was seen only once. V usage is TRBV5-1 and J usage is TRBJ1-3, with D unclear. Germline loops: CDR1 SGHRS, CDR2 YFSETQ. The CDR3 length is 17 residues. Trimming took 0 bases from V and 0 from J, leaving 13 bases between them. CDR3 in amino acids: CASSLAGVPGSGNTIYF. CDR3 in DNA: TGCGCCAGCAGCTTGGCCGGTGTCCCCGGCTCTGGAAACACCATATATTTT.

The V call is TRBV7-9, the J call TRBJ2-2; TRBD2 might be the D (5 bases). The CDR3 is 15 residues long. The germline V and J ends were trimmed by 1 base and 6 bases, with 12 bases remaining between them. CDR1 is SEHNR, CDR2 FQNEAQ, per germline (reference sequence). This CDR3 is CASSLGLTRSGELFF. The CDR3 nucleotides read TGTGCCAGCAGCTTAGGCCTCACTAGGTCCGGGGAGCTGTTTTTT.

This clone appeared a single time. A junction boundary mismatches the germline segment, possibly from a read error. The J gene is TRBJ1-2, the V gene TRBV27; 7 bases line up with TRBD1. The CDR3 totals 14 residues. Germline CDR1 is MNHEY and CDR2 is SMNVEV (reference sequence). The CDR3 is CASSLSGGNYGYTF. CDR3 nucleotides: TGTGCCAGCAGCTTATCAGGGGGTAACTATGGCTACACCTTC.

V is TRBV19 and J is TRBJ2-3; TRBD2 matches 9 bases. This CDR3 spans 17 amino acids. V dropped 3 bases and J dropped 4; count of bases not matched to a gene: 11. Germline V gene data show CDR1 as LNHDA and CDR2 as SQIVND (reference sequence). CDR3 sequence reads: CASSIYWVREGADTQYF. CDR3 nucleotides: TGTGCCAGTAGTATTTATTGGGTGCGGGAGGGTGCAGATACGCAGTATTTT.

This clone was seen just once. The chain recombines TRBV15 with TRBJ1-2; TRBD1 might be the D (5 bases). V dropped 6 bases and J dropped 3 bases, with 8 bases sitting between them. Germline CDR1 LNHNV, CDR2 YYDKDF (reference sequence). The CDR3 spans 12 residues. CDR3 sequence reads: CATSMTDYGYTF. Written as DNA, the CDR3 is TGTGCCACCAGTATGACAGACTATGGCTACACCTTC. Using reference TRBV15 and TRBJ1-2 for the parts outside the CDR3, the full variable domain is DAMVIQNPRYQVTQFGKPVTLSCSQTLNHNVMYWYQQKSSQAPKLLFHYYDKDFNNEADTPDNFQSRRPNTSFCFLDIRSPGLGDTAMYLCATSMTDYGYTFGSGTRLTVV.

The V and J genes are TRBV10-2 and TRBJ1-1; maybe TRBD1 (6 bases). The germline V gene has CDR1 WSHSY and CDR2 SAAADI. This CDR3 spans 13 amino acids. Trimming stripped 5 bases from V and 0 bases from J, with 7 bases between. The CDR3 nucleotides read TGCGCCAGCAGTACAGGGTTGAACACTGAAGCTTTCTTT. Translated: CASSTGLNTEAFF.